One TCR beta chain is described in this entry. As yet, its antigen is unknown. This record belongs to a study of T cell repertoires in cytomegalovirus infection. Overall study context: It was the public TCR beta signatures that indicated both CMV infection and matching HLA type.

From the reads, TCRdb called clonotypes with MiXCR, one entry per CDR3 protein. The data hold 800,000 to 950,000 distinct CDR3 sequences, with 30% to 35% observed a single time. Germline V gene lookup returns CDR1 LGHNT and CDR2 FRNRAP. The ends were cut back, 6 bases at V and 4 bases at J, with 18 bases in the middle. The CDR3 consists of 15 residues. This rearrangement joins TRBV12-5 to TRBJ1-1, with TRBD1 as a possible D gene (5 bases). This sequence originates from a human donor in good health (CMV status not recorded). Some clones in this sample may be carry-over from other donors' samples. Source: cultured CD8+ T cells from PBMCs, taken from culture after CMV antigen stimulation. CDR3 sequence: CASGRLGRAATEAFF. The CDR3 DNA follows: TGTGCTAGTGGCCGACTGGGGCGGGCGGCCACTGAAGCTTTCTTT.